The 8 T cell receptor beta chains given below trace back to one sample, sequenced in a study of blood T cell repertoires in COVID-19. The repertoire was sequenced with immunoSEQ multiplex PCR; TCRdb's copy has only in-frame clones and lacks some. This sample has a few hundred thousand clones; approximately 87% occur once, and the top ten carry 10%. Sequenced material: PBMCs or T cells enriched from blood (not recorded which). Receptors were obtained from a woman aged 45 to 65 who had recovered from COVID-19.

In its sample, this clone was seen a few times. This sequence joins TRBV11-2 and TRBJ2-2, with D unclear. The germline gives CDR1 SGHAT, CDR2 FQNNGV. CDR3 length: 15 amino acids. V lost 1 base and J lost 3, with 9 bases in between. This CDR3 is CASSLVASYTGELFF. The CDR3 DNA reads as TGTGCCAGCAGCTTAGTCGCCAGTTACACCGGGGAGCTGTTTTTT.

In DNA form, the CDR3 reads TGTGCCAGCCAGCAGACCGGGACAGGGTTTTATGGCTACACCTTC. This gives the protein CASQQTGTGFYGYTF. The V and J genes are TRBV28 and TRBJ1-2; TRBD1 agrees at 9 bases. Losses at the gene ends were 8 bases for V and 5 bases for J; bases not matched to a gene: 12. The CDR3 contains 15 residues. Germline CDR1 MDHEN, CDR2 SYDVKM.

The chain combines TRBV27 with TRBJ2-2; TRBD1 aligns across 11 bases. This CDR3 region has 15 residues. Trimming cost V 9 bases and J 4 bases; bases outside gene matches: 7. The germline V gene encodes CDR1 MNHEY and CDR2 SMNVEV (reference sequence). The CDR3 loop is CASRAGTGGTGELFF. The CDR3 DNA reads TGTGCCAGTCGTGCCGGGACAGGGGGCACCGGGGAGCTGTTTTTT.

This chain uses TRBV30 with TRBJ2-5; TRBD2 matches at 13 bases. V gave up 2 bases and J gave up 4 bases; unmatched junction bases: 7. Germline V gene sequence: CDR1 GTSNPN, CDR2 SVGIG (reference sequence). This CDR3 comprises 16 residues. The CDR3 DNA is TGTGCCTGGAGTCCCCCGGGACTAGCGGGGATAGAGACCCAGTACTTC. Translated: CAWSPPGLAGIETQYF.

The J gene is TRBJ1-1, the V gene TRBV4-1, with TRBD1 matching 7 bases. CDR1 and CDR2 from the germline V gene are MGHRA and YSYEKL. The CDR3 consists of 14 residues. The junction had 6 bases not matched to a gene; V was cut back by 0 bases and J by 8 bases. The CDR3 DNA follows: TGCGCCAGCAGCCAAGATTTCCCCAGGGGGGAAGCTTTCTTT. Its protein product is CASSQDFPRGEAFF.

V is TRBV9 and J is TRBJ2-7; 11 bases agree with TRBD1. V was pared by 3 bases and J by 7 bases, with 6 bases of the junction left unmatched. This CDR3 has 14 residues. Per the germline V gene, CDR1 is SGDLS and CDR2 is YYNGEE. CDR3 sequence: CASSGTGGLGEQYF. Written as DNA, the CDR3 is TGTGCCAGCAGCGGGACAGGGGGCCTGGGAGAGCAGTACTTC. The full variable domain, completed using reference TRBV9 and TRBJ2-7, is DSGVTQTPKHLITATGQRVTLRCSPRSGDLSVYWYQQSLDQGLQFLIQYYNGEERAKGNILERFSAQQFPDLHSELNLSSLELGDSALYFCASSGTGGLGEQYFGPGTRLTVT.

This chain uses TRBV19 with TRBJ2-3, with 8 bases aligning to TRBD2. Germline assignment: CDR1 LNHDA and CDR2 SQIVND (reference sequence). CDR3 length: 13 amino acids. Unmatched junction bases numbered 0, after V lost 1 base and J lost 6 bases. Here the CDR3 DNA reads TGTGCCAGTAGTATAGGACTAGCGGATACGCAGTATTTT. Translating gives CASSIGLADTQYF. The full variable domain, completed using reference TRBV19 and TRBJ2-3, is DGGITQSPKYLFRKEGQNVTLSCEQNLNHDAMYWYRQDPGQGLRLIYYSQIVNDFQKGDIAEGYSVSREKKESFPLTVTSAQKNPTAFYLCASSIGLADTQYFGPGTRLTVL.

V is TRBV3-1 (or the pseudogene TRBV3-2) and J is TRBJ1-2; perhaps TRBD1 as D (5 bases). V lost 8 bases and J 8 bases, leaving 12 bases between the germline ends. Germline assignment: CDR1 LGHDT and CDR2 YNNKEL (reference sequence). This CDR3 has 11 amino acids. The CDR3 DNA is TGTGCCAGCTCTCCGGGGGGAGGCTACACCTTC. Translated, it gives CASSPGGGYTF.